Detailed here is one TCR beta chain. Its antigen remains unidentified. There are 14 residues in the CDR3. Trimming pared 7 bases from V and 12 bases from J, leaving 22 bases between. CDR1 SNHLY and CDR2 FYNNEI come from the germline V gene. The sample belongs to a study of CD4 T cells in relation to SARS-CoV-2 and coronaviruses. Before the COVID-19 pandemic, during about 2011-2019, CD4+ T cells were taken from unexposed donors. The cells were cultured for roughly 11 days before CD4+ T cells were isolated. Testing used SARS-CoV-2 S/N and four cold-coronavirus spikes on unexposed-donor CD4+ T cells, cells permitting. General study points: Crossreactivity was assessed only for spike protein, not other viral proteins. In about 65% of donors, memory CD4+ clonotypes crossrecognized SARS-CoV-2 and at least one common cold coronavirus spike.

Clones were sequenced by immunoSEQ multiplex PCR, and TCRdb holds only the in-frame ones, with some missing. In the table there are approximately 25,000 clones, 65% to 80% of which are singletons. Sequences were obtained from CD4+ T cells from PBMCs, cultured in vitro. This receptor was taken from a human donor in good health. The chain joins TRBV2 to TRBJ2-1; the D gene is possibly TRBD2 (5 bases). The CDR3 region has the DNA TGTGCCAGCACCTCCGGGCGGGTCGACCGGGGGCAGTTCTTC. Translating it yields CASTSGRVDRGQFF. Full variable domain (remainder filled in from reference TRBV2 and TRBJ2-1): EPEVTQTPSHQVTQMGQEVILRCVPISNHLYFYWYRQILGQKVEFLVSFYNNEISEKSEIFDDQFSVERPDGSNFTLKIRSTKLEDSAMYFCASTSGRVDRGQFFGPGTRLTVL.